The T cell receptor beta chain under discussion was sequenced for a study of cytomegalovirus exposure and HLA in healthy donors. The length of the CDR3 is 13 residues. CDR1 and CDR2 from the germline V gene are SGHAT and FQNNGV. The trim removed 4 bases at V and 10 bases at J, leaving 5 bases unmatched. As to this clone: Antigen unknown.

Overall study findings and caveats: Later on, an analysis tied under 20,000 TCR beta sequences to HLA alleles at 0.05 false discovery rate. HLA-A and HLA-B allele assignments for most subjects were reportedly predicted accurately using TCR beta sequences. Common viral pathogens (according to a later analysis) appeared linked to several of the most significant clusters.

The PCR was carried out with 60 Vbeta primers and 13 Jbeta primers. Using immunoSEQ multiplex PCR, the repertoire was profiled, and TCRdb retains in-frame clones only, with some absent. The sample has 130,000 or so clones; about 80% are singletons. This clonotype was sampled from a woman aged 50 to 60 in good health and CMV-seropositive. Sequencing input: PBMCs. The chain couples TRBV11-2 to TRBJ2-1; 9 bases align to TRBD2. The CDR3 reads CASSSHLAGEQFF. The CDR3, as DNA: TGTGCCAGCAGCTCTCATCTAGCGGGGGAGCAGTTCTTC.